The present TCR beta chain was sequenced within a study of blood T cells in healthy people across ages. Alongside a J-beta primer mix, a sample-barcoded 5' primer served in a second PCR lasting roughly 7 to 12 cycles. Each CDR3 protein gets one entry after TCRdb re-called the 5' RACE reads with MiXCR. The sample consists of 650,000 to 1,000,000 distinct CDR3 sequences, about half of them appearing once. The sample was blood. This clonotype originated in an elderly man in good health.

The CDR3 region is CSMTVAGGLNEQFF. DNA for the CDR3: TGCAGCATGACTGTAGCGGGAGGGCTGAATGAGCAGTTCTTC. The chain joins TRBV29-1 to TRBJ2-1; TRBD2 agrees at 11 bases. There are 14 residues in the CDR3. The V gene's germline CDR1 is SQVTM and CDR2 ANQGSEA. Losses at the gene ends were 8 bases for V and 7 bases for J; bases not matched to a gene: 10.